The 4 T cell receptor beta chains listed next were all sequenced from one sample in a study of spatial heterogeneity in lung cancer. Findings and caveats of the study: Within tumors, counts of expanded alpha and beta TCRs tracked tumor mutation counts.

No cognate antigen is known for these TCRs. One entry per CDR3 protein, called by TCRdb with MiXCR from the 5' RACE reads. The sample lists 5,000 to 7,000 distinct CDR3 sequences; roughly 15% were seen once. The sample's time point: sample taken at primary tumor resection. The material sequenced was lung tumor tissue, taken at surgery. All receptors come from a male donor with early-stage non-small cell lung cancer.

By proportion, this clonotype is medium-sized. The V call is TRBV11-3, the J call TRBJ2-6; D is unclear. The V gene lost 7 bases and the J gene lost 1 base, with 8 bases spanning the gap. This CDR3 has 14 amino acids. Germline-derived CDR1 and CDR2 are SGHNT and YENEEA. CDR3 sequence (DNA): TGTGCCAGCACTCAGGAATCTGGGGCCAACGTCCTGACTTTC. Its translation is CASTQESGANVLTF. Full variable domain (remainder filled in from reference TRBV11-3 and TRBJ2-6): EAGVVQSPRYKIIEKKQPVAFWCNPISGHNTLYWYLQNLGQGPELLIRYENEEAVDDSQLPKDRFSAERLKGVDSTLKIQPAELGDSAVYLCASTQESGANVLTFGAGSRLTVL.

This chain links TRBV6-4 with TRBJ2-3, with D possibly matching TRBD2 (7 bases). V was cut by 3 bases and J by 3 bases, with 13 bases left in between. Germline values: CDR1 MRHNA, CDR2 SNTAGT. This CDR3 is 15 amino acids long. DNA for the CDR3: TGTGCCAGCAGTGAACGGGGGGCGATTACAGATACGCAGTATTTT. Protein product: CASSERGAITDTQYF.

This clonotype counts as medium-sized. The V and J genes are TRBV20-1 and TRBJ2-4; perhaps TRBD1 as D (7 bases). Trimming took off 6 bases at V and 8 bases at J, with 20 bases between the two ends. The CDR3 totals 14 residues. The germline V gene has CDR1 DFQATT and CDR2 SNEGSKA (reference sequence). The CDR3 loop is CSAGGGTVADIQYF. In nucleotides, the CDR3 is TGCAGTGCCGGGGGCGGGACAGTGGCCGACATTCAGTACTTC.

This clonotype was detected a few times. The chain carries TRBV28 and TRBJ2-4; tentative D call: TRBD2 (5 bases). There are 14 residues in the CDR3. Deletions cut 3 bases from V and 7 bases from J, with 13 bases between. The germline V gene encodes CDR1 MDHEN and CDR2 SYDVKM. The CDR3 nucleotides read TGTGCCAGCAGTTTTCGTCGTGGAGGCAACATTCAGTACTTC. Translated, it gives CASSFRRGGNIQYF.